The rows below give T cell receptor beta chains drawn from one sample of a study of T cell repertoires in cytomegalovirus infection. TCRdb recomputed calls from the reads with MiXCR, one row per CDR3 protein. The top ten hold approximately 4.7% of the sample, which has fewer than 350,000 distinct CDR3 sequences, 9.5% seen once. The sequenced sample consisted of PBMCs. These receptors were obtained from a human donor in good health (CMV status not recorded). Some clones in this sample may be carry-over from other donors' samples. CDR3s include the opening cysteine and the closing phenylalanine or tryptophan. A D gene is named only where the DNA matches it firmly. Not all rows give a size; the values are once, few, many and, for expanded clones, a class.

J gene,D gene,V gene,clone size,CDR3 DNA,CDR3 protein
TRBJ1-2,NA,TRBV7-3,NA,TGTGCCAGCAGCCCCGACCCTAACTATGGCTACACCTTC,CASSPDPNYGYTF
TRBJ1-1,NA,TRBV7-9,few,TGTGCCAGCAGCTCCCCGACAAACACTGAAGCTTTCTTT,CASSSPTNTEAFF
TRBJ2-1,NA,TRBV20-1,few,TGCAGTACCCCTGGGGTGGGGTCCTCTAGCTCCTACAATGAGCAGTTCTTC,CSTPGVGSSSSYNEQFF
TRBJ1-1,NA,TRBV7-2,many,TGTGCCAGCAGCCTAGGTGCCCGCTCTCCCAACACTGAAGCTTTCTTT,CASSLGARSPNTEAFF
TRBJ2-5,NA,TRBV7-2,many,TGTGCCAGCAGCCCAATGGTGAAGGGAGAGACCCAGTACTTC,CASSPMVKGETQYF
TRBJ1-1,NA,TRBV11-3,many,TGTGCCAGCAGCTTGGGGCGGGTGAACACTGAAGCTTTCTTT,CASSLGRVNTEAFF
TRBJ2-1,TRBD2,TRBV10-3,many,TGTGCCATCAGTGAAGCGGGACTGAGCAATGAGCAGTTCTTC,CAISEAGLSNEQFF
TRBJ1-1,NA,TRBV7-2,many,TGTGCCAGCAGCACACGACAGTACACTGAAGCTTTCTTT,CASSTRQYTEAFF
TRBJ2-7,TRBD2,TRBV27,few,TGTGCCAGCAGTTTTTTAAAGCGGGAGGGCAACGAGCAGTACTTC,CASSFLKREGNEQYF
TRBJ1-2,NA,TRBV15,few,TGTGCCACCAGCACCCATCAGGGATCTAACTATGGCTACACCTTC,CATSTHQGSNYGYTF
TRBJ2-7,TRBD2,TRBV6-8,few,TGTGCCAGCAGTTACCAGGGGGGGGGACTAGCGGGACCAATCTACGAGCAGTACTTC,CASSYQGGGLAGPIYEQYF
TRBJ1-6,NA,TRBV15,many,TGTGCCACCAGCACCGGGCCGGGATTCACCCTAGGCAATAATTCACCCCTCCACTTT,CATSTGPGFTLGNNSPLHF
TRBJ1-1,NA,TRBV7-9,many,TGTGCCAGCGCTGCCGGGGGGTACGCTGAAGCTTTCTTT,CASAAGGYAEAFF
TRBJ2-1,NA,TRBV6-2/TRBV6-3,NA,TGTGCCAGCAGTTACTCGGGTTTAGGCGGGAATGAGCAGTTCTTC,CASSYSGLGGNEQFF
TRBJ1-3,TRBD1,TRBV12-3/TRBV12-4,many,TGTGCCAGCAGCCTATTGACTAGACAGGGCGGGAACACCATATATTTT,CASSLLTRQGGNTIYF
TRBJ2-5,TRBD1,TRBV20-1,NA,TGCAGTGCTACCGAACTCCGGGACAGGGCAGAGACCCAGTACTTC,CSATELRDRAETQYF